This T cell receptor (beta chain) was retrieved from a study of neoadjuvant anti-PD-1 for oral cavity cancer. Across the whole study: Patients without progression got a fourth dose around day 43.

TCRdb keeps only in-frame clones here, not all; method: immunoSEQ multiplex PCR. The sample holds around 81,000 clones, 70% to 85% seen once. Sequences were derived from PBMCs, sampled before nivolumab (anti-PD-1) treatment. The receptor was derived from a person aged 40 to 85 with oral cavity squamous cell carcinoma.

CDR3 sequence: CASSRPTSGTLGNEQFF. The CDR3, as DNA: TGTGCCAGCAGCCGACCGACTAGCGGGACCCTTGGGAATGAGCAGTTCTTC. V is TRBV2 and J is TRBJ2-1; 11 bases match TRBD2. V lost 6 bases to trimming and J lost 7 bases; unmatched junction nucleotides: 14. The germline V gene has CDR1 SNHLY and CDR2 FYNNEI. CDR3 size: 17 residues.